Given below is one T cell receptor (beta chain) in context. The V gene lost 2 bases and the J gene lost 8 bases, with 12 bases spanning the gap. This CDR3 contains 13 residues. Germline values: CDR1 SGHAT, CDR2 FQNNGV. The data were obtained in a study of cytomegalovirus exposure and HLA in healthy donors. The PCR contained 60 Vbeta and 13 Jbeta primers. Repertoires were generated with immunoSEQ multiplex PCR, while TCRdb's copy carries only in-frame clones and drops some. The repertoire consists of some 180,000 clones, with approximately 73% occurring once and the leading ten covering around 5%. This TCR was sampled from a woman between 18 and 29 years old in good health and CMV-seropositive. The chain has TRBV11-2 and TRBJ1-1; no clear D. Sequencing was performed on PBMCs. The CDR3 DNA reads as TGTGCCAGCAGCTTACGTAATTCCAGAGAAGCTTTCTTT. Encoded protein: CASSLRNSREAFF.